The 26 T cell receptor beta chains reported below all come from one sample, sequenced in a study of cytomegalovirus exposure and HLA in healthy donors. The PCR employed 60 Vbeta primers together with 13 Jbeta primers. This table comes from immunoSEQ multiplex PCR, and its TCRdb copy is limited to in-frame clones, with some not included. The table has about 120,000 clones, around 81% seen once; the top ten hold 2.2%. The sequenced material came from PBMCs. Receptors were obtained from a woman in her thirties or forties in good health and CMV-seronegative.

This clone was observed a single time. The chain recombines TRBV10-3 with TRBJ1-6; D remains unclear. V lost 10 bases and J 5 bases, leaving 15 bases between the germline ends. The CDR3 is made up of 14 amino acids. CDR1 is ENHRY, CDR2 SYGVKD, per germline. This CDR3 is CATLAGSNNSPLHF. The CDR3 DNA reads TGTGCCACCCTCGCAGGTTCGAATAATTCACCCCTCCACTTT.

The DNA for the CDR3 is TGCGCCAGCAGCAGATCGCCGGGGGGTCCGAACACTGAAGCTTTCTTT. It yields the protein CASSRSPGGPNTEAFF. The V gene is TRBV10-2, the J gene TRBJ1-1; weak D call: TRBD1 (5 bases). Trimming cost V 6 bases and J 1 base, with 18 bases left between them. Germline V gives CDR1 WSHSY, CDR2 SAAADI. This CDR3 comprises 16 residues.

The chain has TRBV12-2 and TRBJ1-2; the table assigns TRBD1, which was not confirmed against the DNA. TRBV12-2 is listed as a pseudogene. This CDR3 is built from 12 residues. The CDR3 DNA reads as TGTGCAAGTCGCCCCACACAGGGAAGCCCTACCTTC. Encoded protein: CASRPTQGSPTF.

The rearrangement joins TRBV7-9 to TRBJ2-1; the match to TRBD1 covers 8 bases. Germline V gives CDR1 SEHNR, CDR2 FQNEAQ (reference sequence). CDR3 length: 14 residues. V shed 8 bases, J shed 8 bases, and the junction held 11 bases outside the gene matches. CDR3 coding DNA: TGTGCCAGCTACGCGACAGGGGAAAATGATGAGCAGTTCTTC. Its protein product is CASYATGENDEQFF.

This clone was picked up one time. As DNA, the CDR3 is TGTGCCTGGAGTGTTGTGGCACTAGCTAAAACCGGGGAGCTGTTTTTT. This codes for CAWSVVALAKTGELFF. This chain uses TRBV30 with TRBJ2-2; a weak D match, TRBD2 (6 bases). Trimming took off 0 bases at V and 5 bases at J, with 16 bases between the two ends. Germline V lookup: CDR1 GTSNPN, CDR2 SVGIG (reference sequence). This CDR3 is 16 amino acids long.

The rearrangement links TRBV7-2 to TRBJ2-1; weak D call: TRBD1 (6 bases). Germline CDR1 and CDR2: SGHTA and FQGNSA. The CDR3 spans 15 residues. Trimming took off 0 bases at V and 0 bases at J, with 6 bases between the two ends. In DNA form, the CDR3 reads TGTGCCAGCAGCTTAGCACAGGGCTCCTACAATGAGCAGTTCTTC. Translation: CASSLAQGSYNEQFF.

J is TRBJ2-5 and V is TRBV10-3; 13 bases match TRBD2. With 0 bases clipped from V and 1 base from J, the junction kept 17 bases outside the gene matches. This CDR3 has 22 residues. CDR1 and CDR2 (germline): ENHRY, SYGVKD. CDR3 loop: CAISESMFEGLAGTRFQETQYF. As DNA, the CDR3 is TGTGCCATCAGTGAGTCGATGTTTGAGGGACTAGCGGGAACCCGCTTCCAAGAGACCCAGTACTTC.

The chain joins TRBV5-4 to TRBJ1-2, with 9 bases identical to TRBD1. Germline V lookup: CDR1 SGHNT, CDR2 YYREEE (reference sequence). Trimming at V came to 0 bases and at J to 5 bases, leaving 5 bases not matched to a gene. CDR3 size: 15 residues. The CDR3 loop reads CASSLGTGDKYGYTF. CDR3 nucleotides: TGTGCCAGCAGCTTGGGGACAGGGGATAAATATGGCTACACCTTC.

J is TRBJ1-2 and V is TRBV7-9, with no clear D. Germline assignment: CDR1 SEHNR and CDR2 FQNEAQ (reference sequence). This CDR3 has 14 amino acids. V was clipped by 2 bases and J by 5 bases, with 12 bases between them. CDR3 region: CASSLRDNPYGYTF. The CDR3 DNA sequence: TGTGCCAGCAGCTTAAGAGACAACCCTTATGGCTACACCTTC.

The rearrangement joins TRBV10-1 to TRBJ2-1; D perhaps matches TRBD2 (7 bases). Deletions cut 5 bases from V and 0 bases from J, with 20 bases between. The CDR3 consists of 18 residues. Per germline, CDR1 WNHNN and CDR2 SYGVQD (reference sequence). The CDR3 here is CASSHNAGAQSSYNEQFF. CDR3 nucleotide sequence: TGCGCCAGCAGTCACAACGCGGGGGCCCAAAGCTCCTACAATGAGCAGTTCTTC.

The chain joins TRBV10-2 to TRBJ1-1; a weak D match, TRBD1 (6 bases). CDR1 and CDR2 from the germline V gene are WSHSY and SAAADI. Trimming shortened V by 0 bases and J by 0 bases, and 17 bases separated the two germline ends. CDR3 size: 18 residues. Written as DNA, the CDR3 is TGCGCCAGCAGTGAGTCCGTCGGACAGACAAGTTTGAACACTGAAGCTTTCTTT. Its protein is CASSESVGQTSLNTEAFF.

The chain combines TRBV5-1 with TRBJ2-6; unclear D gene. This CDR3 has 15 amino acids. Trimming pared 0 bases from V and 0 bases from J, leaving 4 bases between. Per germline, CDR1 SGHRS and CDR2 YFSETQ. The CDR3 DNA reads TGCGCCAGCAGCTTGGGGCACTCTGGGGCCAACGTCCTGACTTTC. Residues: CASSLGHSGANVLTF.

The chain couples TRBV7-9 to TRBJ1-2; D may be TRBD1 (6 bases). The germline CDR1 and CDR2 sequences are SEHNR and FQNEAQ (reference sequence). The length of the CDR3 is 13 residues. Trimming pared 5 bases from V and 8 bases from J, leaving 15 bases between. The CDR3 region is CASSPDRFYGYTF. The CDR3 DNA is TGTGCCAGCAGCCCCGACAGGTTTTACGGCTACACCTTC.

The chain links TRBV2 to TRBJ1-2, with 8 bases that match TRBD1. The V segment lost 6 bases and the J segment 8 bases; nucleotides outside the gene matches: 11. The germline CDR1 and CDR2 sequences are SNHLY and FYNNEI. The CDR3 has 14 residues. The CDR3 nucleotides are TGTGCCAGCAGCGGACAGGGCGGGCTTTACGGCTACACCTTC. It translates to CASSGQGGLYGYTF.

The chain recombines TRBV7-6 with TRBJ1-6, with D possibly TRBD1 on 6 matching bases. The CDR3 is 17 residues long. Germline CDR1 reads SGHVS; CDR2 reads FNYEAQ. The V end lost 3 bases, the J end lost 9 bases, and 21 bases lay between the germline ends. The CDR3 coding sequence is TGTGCCAGCAGCTTGAAACCAGGGGCTTATCGTCCTTCACCCCTCCACTTT. Protein sequence: CASSLKPGAYRPSPLHF.

The rearrangement joins TRBV5-4 to TRBJ1-4, with 7 nucleotides matching TRBD1. The junction had 3 bases not matched to a gene; V was cut back by 4 bases and J by 0 bases. The CDR3 sequence is 15 residues long. Germline V gives CDR1 SGHNT, CDR2 YYREEE (reference sequence). In DNA, the CDR3 is TGTGCCAGCAGCAAAGACAGGGCAACTAATGAAAAACTGTTTTTT. It yields the protein CASSKDRATNEKLFF. The variable domain in full, completed from reference TRBV5-4 and TRBJ1-4, reads ETGVTQSPTHLIKTRGQQVTLRCSSQSGHNTVSWYQQALGQGPQFIFQYYREEENGRGNFPPRFSGLQFPNYSSELNVNALELDDSALYLCASSKDRATNEKLFFGSGTQLSVL.

The V gene is TRBV28, the J gene TRBJ2-7; D remains unclear. Germline CDR1 and CDR2: MDHEN and SYDVKM. The V gene lost 6 bases and the J gene lost 9 bases, with 12 bases spanning the gap. The CDR3 contains 11 residues. Here the CDR3 reads CASRPLRGQYF. The DNA for the CDR3 is TGTGCCAGCAGACCGCTACGAGGGCAGTACTTC.

The rearrangement links TRBV2 to TRBJ2-2; 9 bases align to TRBD1. The length of the CDR3 is 14 residues. Losses at the gene ends were 8 bases for V and 1 base for J; bases not matched to a gene: 2. Germline V gene sequence: CDR1 SNHLY, CDR2 FYNNEI. CDR3 residues: CASGDRENTGELFF. CDR3 sequence (DNA): TGTGCCAGCGGGGACAGGGAGAACACCGGGGAGCTGTTTTTT. The whole variable domain, remainder taken from reference TRBV2 and TRBJ2-2, is EPEVTQTPSHQVTQMGQEVILRCVPISNHLYFYWYRQILGQKVEFLVSFYNNEISEKSEIFDDQFSVERPDGSNFTLKIRSTKLEDSAMYFCASGDRENTGELFFGEGSRLTVL.

Note on this clone: Different DNA sequences within this sample yield the same CDR3. The V call is TRBV5-1, the J call TRBJ2-5, with D perhaps matching TRBD2 (7 bases). The CDR3 is 14 amino acids. The V gene's germline CDR1 is SGHRS and CDR2 YFSETQ. V gave up 5 bases and J gave up 1 base, with 12 bases separating them. In DNA, the CDR3 is TGCGCCAGCAGGGAGGGGGGGGTCCAAGAGACCCAGTACTTC. Its protein product is CASREGGVQETQYF.

V usage is TRBV11-2 and J usage is TRBJ1-3; D is ambiguous. V dropped 5 bases and J dropped 3 bases, with 8 bases sitting between them. The CDR3 is 13 residues long. In germline, CDR1 is SGHAT, CDR2 FQNNGV. Written as DNA, the CDR3 is TGTGCCAGCAGCCTCACTCGTGGAAACACCATATATTTT. Translation: CASSLTRGNTIYF.

This chain joins TRBV29-1 and TRBJ1-2; no clear D. CDR1 and CDR2 (germline): SQVTM, ANQGSEA. The length of the CDR3 is 12 residues. V was trimmed by 7 bases and J by 1 base, leaving 10 bases between them. This CDR3 is CSAPRDNYGYTF. The CDR3, as DNA: TGCAGCGCCCCCCGGGATAACTATGGCTACACCTTC.

The CDR3 region has the DNA TGCGCCAGCAGCCAAGTTCTAGCGGGGACGGTATCACAGAGTGAGACAGATACGCAGTATTTT. This sequence encodes CASSQVLAGTVSQSETDTQYF. The chain has TRBV4-1 and TRBJ2-3; 9 nucleotides match TRBD2. CDR1 is MGHRA, CDR2 YSYEKL, per germline. CDR3 size: 21 residues. Unmatched junction bases numbered 20, after V lost 1 base and J lost 3 bases.

This clone was observed a few times. This same CDR3 is encoded by further DNA sequences in the sample. The CDR3 sequence is CASSGADMNTEAFF. CDR3 nucleotide sequence: TGTGCCAGCAGTGGGGCAGACATGAACACTGAAGCTTTCTTT. The genes are TRBV6-1 and TRBJ1-1; D gene uncertain. Germline CDR1 reads MNHNS; CDR2 reads SASEGT. This CDR3 has 14 residues. Trimming removed 4 bases at V and 0 bases at J, with 9 bases between.

The chain carries TRBV2 and TRBJ1-1; weak D call: TRBD1 (5 bases). Trimming shortened V by 1 base and J by 4 bases, and 13 bases separated the two germline ends. CDR3 size: 15 residues. Germline-derived CDR1 and CDR2 are SNHLY and FYNNEI. The CDR3 loop reads CASSEEGRASTEAFF. The CDR3 region has the DNA TGTGCCAGCAGTGAAGAGGGCAGGGCCAGCACTGAAGCTTTCTTT. The variable domain in full, completed from reference TRBV2 and TRBJ1-1, reads EPEVTQTPSHQVTQMGQEVILRCVPISNHLYFYWYRQILGQKVEFLVSFYNNEISEKSEIFDDQFSVERPDGSNFTLKIRSTKLEDSAMYFCASSEEGRASTEAFFGQGTRLTVV.

This clone came up a few times. V usage is TRBV2 and J usage is TRBJ1-2, with 7 bases lining up with TRBD1. Germline lookup yields CDR1 SNHLY and CDR2 FYNNEI. The CDR3 spans 14 residues. V trimming: 8 bases; J trimming: 0 bases; junction bases outside the gene matches: 6. The CDR3 sequence is CASGRDRANYGYTF. CDR3 coding DNA: TGTGCCAGCGGCCGGGACAGAGCTAACTATGGCTACACCTTC.

This sequence joins TRBV18 and TRBJ2-2; D uncertain. Germline CDR1 reads KGHSH; CDR2 reads LQKENI. V lost 0 bases to trimming and J lost 0 bases, with 8 bases between them. The CDR3 length is 16 residues. CDR3 bases: TGTGCCAGCTCACCACCGGCAACCGCGAACACCGGGGAGCTGTTTTTT. It codes for CASSPPATANTGELFF.